The clone carrying this TCR beta chain was seen at least ten times. Antigen unknown. This sample is part of a study of T cells after posttransplantation cyclophosphamide. The study, taken as a whole, reports: Recipient CMV seropositivity and CMV reactivation strongly tracked TRB clonality. Donor CD8+ memory clones often dominated recipient blood repertoires at later times. Skin or GI-infiltrating T cells shared few TRB sequences with blood.

CDR1 MNHNY and CDR2 SVGAGI come from the germline V gene (reference sequence). The trim removed 5 bases at V and 4 bases at J, leaving 2 bases unmatched. The CDR3 has 15 amino acids. Method: immunoSEQ multiplex PCR; TCRdb's copy keeps in-frame clones and lacks some. Altogether over 45,000 clones were found in the sample, and no singletons occur. The related graft donor's blood sample was taken on the day of bone marrow donation. The receptor comes from a man aged 40-49 years in good health, CMV-negative, and a related stem cell transplant donor. Sample: PBMCs. The chain carries TRBV6-6 and TRBJ2-2; 12 bases map to TRBD2. CDR3 in DNA: TGTGCCAGCAGTGGACTAGCGGGACGCACCGGGGAGCTGTTTTTT. Protein: CASSGLAGRTGELFF.